One and the same sample provided the 22 T cell receptor beta chains below, sequenced in a study of T cell responses to AZD1222 COVID-19 vaccine. Some clones are missing from TCRdb's copy, which holds only in-frame ones; the method was immunoSEQ multiplex PCR. The repertoire holds some 110,000 clones, with 82% as singletons. The source material was peripheral blood, sampled on day 0 of AZD1222 vaccination. These receptors all stem from an adult in good health.

The chain couples TRBV4-3 to TRBJ2-3; no definite D call. Germline assignment: CDR1 LGHNA and CDR2 YSLEER. Between the trimmed V and J ends, which lost 2 bases and 0 bases, there was a span of 15 bases. The CDR3 runs to 17 residues. CDR3 nucleotides: TGCGCCAGCAGCCAATTGTTAAGCTCGCTTAGCACAGATACGCAGTATTTT. Its protein is CASSQLLSSLSTDTQYF.

This clone was seen a handful of times. The gene calls are TRBV6-2 or TRBV6-3 and TRBJ2-1; 12 bases match TRBD2. CDR1 is MNHEY, CDR2 SVGEGT, per germline. The CDR3 has 18 residues. Trimming cost V 4 bases and J 7 bases; bases outside gene matches: 14. The CDR3 loop is CASSFTYSSGGAQNEQFF. The CDR3 bases are TGTGCCAGCAGTTTTACCTACTCTAGCGGGGGGGCCCAAAATGAGCAGTTCTTC.

V usage is TRBV19 and J usage is TRBJ1-5; no definite D call. The CDR3 has 15 residues. CDR1 is LNHDA, CDR2 SQIVND, per germline (reference sequence). Trimming took off 2 bases at V and 0 bases at J, with 8 bases between the two ends. The CDR3 bases are TGTGCCAGTAGTATAACTATTTATAGCAATCAGCCCCAGCATTTT. Translation gives CASSITIYSNQPQHF.

The chain has TRBV6-5 and TRBJ1-1, with D maybe TRBD1 (6 bases). Germline V gene sequence: CDR1 MNHEY, CDR2 SVGAGI. V dropped 8 bases and J dropped 1 base, with 8 bases sitting between them. The length of the CDR3 is 12 residues. The DNA of the CDR3 is TGTGCCAGCGGACAGCAGAACACTGAAGCTTTCTTT. It yields the protein CASGQQNTEAFF.

This clone was seen a handful of times. V is TRBV29-1 and J is TRBJ2-1; D is uncertain. Per germline, CDR1 SQVTM and CDR2 ANQGSEA. V dropped 1 base and J dropped 6 bases, with 13 bases sitting between them. This CDR3 contains 14 residues. The CDR3 here is CSVEGTKRANEQFF. The DNA of the CDR3 is TGCAGCGTTGAAGGAACTAAACGGGCCAATGAGCAGTTCTTC.

This chain joins TRBV5-1 and TRBJ2-5, with D tentatively TRBD1 (5 bases). The CDR3 consists of 14 residues. V was pared by 5 bases and J by 4 bases, with 15 bases between. CDR1 and CDR2 from the germline V gene are SGHRS and YFSETQ. The CDR3 sequence is CASRRTQGIETQYF. CDR3 coding DNA: TGCGCCAGCAGACGAACCCAGGGTATAGAGACCCAGTACTTC.

The chain joins TRBV7-9 to TRBJ1-6; D remains ambiguous. Germline V gene data show CDR1 as SEHNR and CDR2 as FQNEAQ (reference sequence). The ends were cut back, 0 bases at V and 9 bases at J, with 9 bases in the middle. The CDR3 sequence is 14 residues long. The DNA for the CDR3 is TGTGCCAGCAGCTTAGCGGTGGTGTTTTCACCCCTCCACTTT. This translates into CASSLAVVFSPLHF.

This chain joins TRBV3-1 (or the pseudogene TRBV3-2) and TRBJ2-3, with TRBD1 as a possible D gene (5 bases). Trimming shortened V by 3 bases and J by 5 bases, and 9 bases separated the two germline ends. The length of the CDR3 is 13 residues. Germline values: CDR1 LGHDT, CDR2 YNNKEL (reference sequence). CDR3 in DNA: TGTGCCAGCAGCCAGGGGCGAGGAGATACGCAGTATTTT. Translation: CASSQGRGDTQYF.

The chain has TRBV7-9 and TRBJ1-4; D might be TRBD1 (5 bases). The germline V gene encodes CDR1 SEHNR and CDR2 FQNEAQ (reference sequence). This CDR3 comprises 16 residues. V lost 0 bases and J 4 bases, leaving 12 bases between the germline ends. The CDR3 is CASSLATDRRNEKLFF. The CDR3 region has the DNA TGTGCCAGCAGCTTAGCGACCGACAGACGTAATGAAAAACTGTTTTTT.

This chain joins TRBV2 and TRBJ1-2; possibly TRBD1 for D (5 bases). This CDR3 comprises 15 residues. Germline CDR1 is SNHLY and CDR2 is FYNNEI. The ends were cut back, 3 bases at V and 8 bases at J, with 19 bases in the middle. The chain's CDR3 is CASSEVGATLQGYTF. As DNA, the CDR3 is TGTGCCAGCAGTGAGGTAGGGGCCACTCTCCAGGGCTACACCTTC.

The count of this clone is one. The chain couples TRBV27 to TRBJ1-3; possibly TRBD1 for D (5 bases). The CDR3 runs 16 residues. Germline-derived CDR1 and CDR2 are MNHEY and SMNVEV (reference sequence). V was clipped by 6 bases and J by 0 bases, with 15 bases between them. CDR3 amino acids: CASRSGTATSGNTIYF. The CDR3 bases are TGTGCCAGCAGATCCGGGACGGCGACCTCTGGAAACACCATATATTTT.

This clone was counted at least ten times. The chain is built from TRBV6-1 and TRBJ2-3; D is ambiguous. This CDR3 has 15 residues. With 2 bases removed from V and 6 bases from J, the gap between germline ends came to 15 bases. Looked up from germline, CDR1 is MNHNS and CDR2 is SASEGT. The CDR3, as DNA: TGTGCCAGCAGTGAACCCGTCGGGTTTGATGATACGCAGTATTTT. Translating it yields CASSEPVGFDDTQYF.

The V call is TRBV12-3 or TRBV12-4, the J call TRBJ1-2; D possibly corresponds to TRBD1 (6 bases). With 5 bases removed from V and 11 bases from J, the gap between germline ends came to 15 bases. The CDR3 has 12 amino acids. As DNA, the CDR3 is TGTGCCAGCAGTCTAACAGGGAAGGAGTACACCTTC. It translates to CASSLTGKEYTF.

CDR3 residues: CASRRKTGSNSPLHF. As DNA, the CDR3 is TGTGCCAGCAGACGTAAGACGGGATCTAATTCACCCCTCCACTTT. V gene TRBV6-6 combines with J gene TRBJ1-6, with D unclear. This CDR3 is 15 amino acids long. Trimming stripped 6 bases from V and 6 bases from J, with 15 bases between. In germline, CDR1 is MNHNY, CDR2 SVGAGI (reference sequence).

This rearrangement joins TRBV4-2 to TRBJ2-5, with 10 bases matching TRBD2. The V segment lost 4 bases and the J segment 5 bases; nucleotides outside the gene matches: 4. This CDR3 comprises 14 residues. Germline CDR1 reads LGHNA; CDR2 reads YNFKEQ. CDR3 coding DNA: TGTGCCAGCAGCCTAGCGGGGGGAAAGGAGACCCAGTACTTC. This sequence encodes CASSLAGGKETQYF.

The chain has TRBV27 and TRBJ1-2; TRBD1 matches at 7 bases. Trimming at V came to 5 bases and at J to 4 bases, leaving 16 bases not matched to a gene. Germline CDR1 and CDR2: MNHEY and SMNVEV (reference sequence). The CDR3 loop spans 17 amino acids. The chain's CDR3 is CASSTYSGGNQVYGYTF. The DNA for the CDR3 is TGTGCCAGCAGTACCTACTCAGGGGGAAACCAGGTCTATGGCTACACCTTC.

This rearrangement joins TRBV2 to TRBJ1-6; no reliable D call. CDR1 is SNHLY and CDR2 is FYNNEI in the germline V gene. CDR3 size: 12 residues. Trimming removed 5 bases from V and 7 bases from J, with 6 bases in between. In nucleotides, the CDR3 is TGTGCCAGCAGTAACATAAATTCACCCCTCCACTTT. Translation: CASSNINSPLHF. Looking up the rest from reference TRBV2 and TRBJ1-6 gives the full variable domain: EPEVTQTPSHQVTQMGQEVILRCVPISNHLYFYWYRQILGQKVEFLVSFYNNEISEKSEIFDDQFSVERPDGSNFTLKIRSTKLEDSAMYFCASSNINSPLHFGNGTRLTVT.

The chain joins TRBV24-1 to TRBJ1-2; D uncertain. This CDR3 comprises 12 residues. Germline assignment: CDR1 KGHDR and CDR2 SFDVKD. V was cut by 11 bases and J by 4 bases, with 13 bases left in between. The CDR3, as DNA: TGTGCCAGACGGACGAGGCTCTATGGCTACACCTTC. This sequence encodes CARRTRLYGYTF.

A few counts support this clone. The chain recombines TRBV18 with TRBJ1-1; no firm D call. V was clipped by 0 bases and J by 2 bases, with 4 bases between them. Germline CDR1 is KGHSH and CDR2 is LQKENI. The CDR3 has 13 amino acids. The CDR3 region has the DNA TGTGCCAGCTCACCACCGTTCAACACTGAAGCTTTCTTT. Encoded protein: CASSPPFNTEAFF.

This clone was seen only once. J is TRBJ2-3 and V is TRBV19, with 9 bases fitting TRBD2. Germline V gives CDR1 LNHDA, CDR2 SQIVND (reference sequence). The junction had 6 bases not matched to a gene; V was cut back by 10 bases and J by 1 base. The CDR3 is 14 residues long. This chain's CDR3 is CATAASGGTDTQYF. CDR3 coding DNA: TGTGCCACTGCCGCTAGCGGGGGCACAGATACGCAGTATTTT.

The chain joins TRBV2 to TRBJ2-2; TRBD2 agrees at 13 bases. V trimming: 6 bases; J trimming: 0 bases; junction bases outside the gene matches: 4. This CDR3 is 17 amino acids long. CDR1 is SNHLY and CDR2 is FYNNEI in the germline V gene. The CDR3 bases are TGTGCCAGCAGAAGGACTAGCGGGGGCGCGAACACCGGGGAGCTGTTTTTT. It encodes CASRRTSGGANTGELFF.

The gene calls are TRBV19 and TRBJ2-1, with a tentative D call TRBD1 (6 bases). The CDR3 sequence is 16 residues long. Germline V gene data show CDR1 as LNHDA and CDR2 as SQIVND (reference sequence). V was pared by 5 bases and J by 7 bases, with 21 bases between. Here the CDR3 reads CASSDPGQPPVNEQFF. The CDR3 bases are TGTGCCAGTAGTGACCCGGGACAACCTCCCGTGAATGAGCAGTTCTTC.